The clone carrying this T cell receptor (beta chain) was detected only a few times. Its specificity is unknown. The data were obtained in a study of cytomegalovirus exposure and HLA in healthy donors. Study conclusions and caveats: Later genetic work tied a missense DCLRE1C variant to beta-chain V and J trimming. Researchers reported from a later analysis that most CMV-associated TCR beta chains appeared HLA-restricted.

Germline values: CDR1 SGHTA, CDR2 FQGTGA. This CDR3 has 13 amino acids. V shed 5 bases and J shed 5 bases, with 12 bases lying between them. The PCR was carried out with 60 Vbeta primers and 13 Jbeta primers. The method was immunoSEQ multiplex PCR; TCRdb's version includes in-frame clones alone and lacks a portion of them. The profile shows 180,000 or so clones, around 81% of them singletons. The specimen was PBMCs. The sequence was collected from a woman in her late teens or twenties in good health and CMV-seropositive. V and J are TRBV7-3 and TRBJ1-1; D gene unclear. This CDR3 reads CASSPAYGTEAFF. DNA of the CDR3: TGTGCCAGCAGCCCTGCGTACGGGACTGAAGCTTTCTTT. Variable domain in full (rest from reference TRBV7-3 and TRBJ1-1): GAGVSQTPSNKVTEKGKYVELRCDPISGHTALYWYRQSLGQGPEFLIYFQGTGAADDSGLPNDRFFAVRPEGSVSTLKIQRTERGDSAVYLCASSPAYGTEAFFGQGTRLTVV.